The clone carrying this T cell receptor (beta chain) was seen only a few times. Its antigen is as yet unknown. The CDR3 sequence is 15 residues long. The germline V gene has CDR1 SGHDT and CDR2 YYEEEE. The V gene lost 2 bases and the J gene lost 4 bases, with 15 bases spanning the gap. This specimen comes from a study of blood T cells in healthy people across ages. The study, taken as a whole, reports: There was no known CMV status for donors, so expanded clonotype changes were possibly confounded. Unsorted PBMCs prevented conclusive naive versus antigen-experienced comparison.

PCR was performed a second time for roughly 7 to 11 cycles using a sample-barcoded 5' primer and a J-beta primer mix. TCRdb called the 5' RACE reads again in MiXCR, with one record for every CDR3 protein. Of around 1,700,000 distinct CDR3 sequences listed, 28% are singletons. The sequence was obtained from a woman aged 25 to 39 in good health. The specimen was blood. The chain is built from TRBV5-6 and TRBJ1-1, with D maybe TRBD1 (6 bases). The CDR3 sequence: CASSFGDTGSTEAFF. The CDR3 region has the DNA TGTGCCAGCAGCTTCGGTGACACAGGGAGCACTGAAGCTTTCTTT.